The rows below give T cell receptor beta chains drawn from one sample of a study of T cells in Graves' hyperthyroidism and ophthalmopathy. TCRdb fed the multiplex PCR reads into MiXCR, producing one record per CDR3 protein. The table includes roughly 700,000 distinct CDR3 sequences, 15% to 20% detected once. Source material: blood. These receptors all stem from a man aged 50 to 60 with Graves' hyperthyroidism. Each CDR3 is given with its conserved first and last residue. The order of the fields is V gene, J gene, D gene, clone size, CDR3 DNA, CDR3 protein. The D gene is left open where the match is weak. Rows may omit the clone size; those that give it use once, few, many or a size class.

TRBV27	TRBJ1-1	-	many	TGTGCCAGCAGCCCTTGGGACGGAGGGACTGAAGCTTTCTTT	CASSPWDGGTEAFF
TRBV6-2/TRBV6-3	TRBJ1-5	-	-	TGTGCCAGCAGTTCCCTGACAGTCAGCAATCAGCCCCAGCATTTT	CASSSLTVSNQPQHF
TRBV28	TRBJ1-1	-	many	TGTGCCAGCAGTTTAGGGACTTACATGAACACTGAAGCTTTCTTT	CASSLGTYMNTEAFF
TRBV7-9	TRBJ1-6	-	few	TGTGCCAGCAGCTTAGTTCTTCTCTCCTATAATTCACCCCTCCACTTT	CASSLVLLSYNSPLHF
TRBV7-9	TRBJ1-5	-	-	TGTGCCAGCAGCTTAGTTTCCCCCGGGGGCGGTCAGCCCCAGCATTTT	CASSLVSPGGGQPQHF
TRBV28	TRBJ2-2	TRBD2	-	TGTGCCAGCAGGGCAGGAGGCGGGAGGGCCGCCGGGGAGCTGTTTTTT	CASRAGGGRAAGELFF
TRBV27	TRBJ2-1	TRBD1	many	TGTGCCAGCAGCCCCGCGGACAGGGGGCGAAGCGGGCAGTTCTTC	CASSPADRGRSGQFF
TRBV20-1	TRBJ1-5	TRBD1	-	TGCAGTGCTGGGACAGGGGGCCAGCCCCAGCATTTT	CSAGTGGQPQHF
TRBV28	TRBJ2-1	-	many	TGTGCCAGCAGTCCCCGTTCTGTATACAATGAGCAGTTCTTC	CASSPRSVYNEQFF
TRBV3-1	TRBJ2-1	-	-	TGTGCCAGCAGCCGACTCCTGGGAGCTACCTACAATGAGCAGTTCTTC	CASSRLLGATYNEQFF
TRBV29-1	TRBJ2-1	TRBD2	few	TGCAGCGGGGGACTAGCGGACTACAATGAGCAGTTCTTC	CSGGLADYNEQFF
TRBV19	TRBJ2-1	TRBD2	-	TGTGCCAGTAGTATTTCGGGGGAGGGATACAATGAGCAGTTCTTC	CASSISGEGYNEQFF
TRBV7-3	TRBJ1-3	-	-	TGTGCCAGCAGCGAACAGGGAGGCTCTGGAAACACCATATATTTT	CASSEQGGSGNTIYF
TRBV2	TRBJ2-3	TRBD1	many	TGTGCCAGCAGGGGGGACAGGTTAATATCATCGTCAGATACGCAGTATTTT	CASRGDRLISSSDTQYF
TRBV6-2/TRBV6-3	TRBJ1-2	-	many	TGTGCCAGCAGTTACCGACGGGGCTATGGCTACACCTTC	CASSYRRGYGYTF
TRBV10-3	TRBJ2-1	-	many	TGTGCCATCAGTGAGTCGCGGCAGGGGTACAATGAGCAGTTCTTC	CAISESRQGYNEQFF
TRBV6-5	TRBJ1-1	-	many	TGTGCCAGCAGTTACGGGATGAACACTGAAGCTTTCTTT	CASSYGMNTEAFF
TRBV27	TRBJ2-1	TRBD2	few	TGTGCCAGCAGTTTATATGCGGGGGGCAACACCGGGGAGCAGTTCTTC	CASSLYAGGNTGEQFF
TRBV5-1	TRBJ2-7	-	many	TGCGCCAGCAGCTTGGCCCCCCAGGGGCCTAGCTCCTACGAGCAGTACTTC	CASSLAPQGPSSYEQYF
TRBV20-1	TRBJ2-2	TRBD2	few	TGCAGTGCTTCAATGGAACGGACTAGCGGGAGATGGAACACCGGGGAGCTGTTTTTT	CSASMERTSGRWNTGELFF
TRBV7-9	TRBJ1-2	-	-	TGTGCCAGCAGCTTATACAGTTTATACTATGGCTACACCTTC	CASSLYSLYYGYTF
TRBV19	TRBJ1-5	TRBD1	few	TGTGCCAGTAGTTTCACGACAGGGGTATCGAGCAATCAGCCCCAGCATTTT	CASSFTTGVSSNQPQHF
TRBV30	TRBJ1-2	-	-	TGTGCCTGGAGTGTTGGGGGCGTTGGCTACACCTTC	CAWSVGGVGYTF
TRBV7-9	TRBJ2-7	TRBD2	few	TGTGCCAGCAGCTCGAGCGGGAGTGTCTCCTACGAGCAGTACTTC	CASSSSGSVSYEQYF
TRBV6-5	TRBJ2-6	TRBD2	-	TGTGCCAGCAGTTACGGGTTCCTGAACCTTGCGGGAGCTGGGGCCAACGTCCTGACTTTC	CASSYGFLNLAGAGANVLTF
TRBV28	TRBJ2-7	TRBD2	-	TGTGCCAGCAGTTTACGAAGGACTAGCGGGAGATCGGCCGAGCAGTACTTC	CASSLRRTSGRSAEQYF
TRBV10-1	TRBJ2-7	-	-	TGCGCCAGCAGTGAAAGCCTCACCTACGAGCAGTACTTC	CASSESLTYEQYF
TRBV10-3	TRBJ2-5	TRBD1	-	TGTGCCATCAGATCTGCGACAGGGGTACAAGAGACCCAGTACTTC	CAIRSATGVQETQYF
TRBV28	TRBJ2-7	-	many	TGTGCCAGCAGTTTCCCACTCTACTCCTACGAGCAGTACTTC	CASSFPLYSYEQYF
TRBV3-1	TRBJ1-2	-	few	TGTGCCAGCAGCCAAGGGCAGGCCTATGGCTACACCTTC	CASSQGQAYGYTF
TRBV20-1	TRBJ2-7	-	few	TGCAGTGCTAGAGATTCGGCGGGACCCAGCTACGAGCAGTACTTC	CSARDSAGPSYEQYF
TRBV10-3	TRBJ1-1	-	-	TGTGCCATCAGTGAAGGGCGGGGATCGAACACTGAAGCTTTCTTT	CAISEGRGSNTEAFF
TRBV30	TRBJ2-1	-	few	TGTGCCTTCCGCCCACAGTCCTACAATGAGCAGTTCTTC	CAFRPQSYNEQFF
TRBV6-1	TRBJ2-2	TRBD2	many	TGTGCCAGCAGTGGGACTAGCGGGACTAACACCGGGGAGCTGTTTTTT	CASSGTSGTNTGELFF
TRBV20-1	TRBJ2-1	TRBD2	-	TGCAGTGCTAGAGATTCGGCTAGCGGGAGGGGGGAGCAGTTCTTC	CSARDSASGRGEQFF
TRBV3-1	TRBJ2-7	TRBD2	many	TGTGCCAGCAGCCGCGGGACTAGCGGGAGCTCCTACGAGCAGTACTTC	CASSRGTSGSSYEQYF
TRBV3-1	TRBJ1-1	-	few	TGTGCCAGCAGCCAAGGACAGAATCCCCCTCGGGCTTTCTTT	CASSQGQNPPRAFF
TRBV29-1	TRBJ1-2	-	many	TGCAGCGTTGTAAGGGGGAATGGCTACACCTTC	CSVVRGNGYTF
TRBV19	TRBJ1-3	-	-	TGTGCCAGTAGTAACACGGCCCTCCTTTACTCTGGAAACACCATATATTTT	CASSNTALLYSGNTIYF
TRBV28	TRBJ2-7	TRBD2	many	TGTGCCAGCAGAACCGGGACTAGCGGGAGGGCCGCCCACGAGCAGTACTTC	CASRTGTSGRAAHEQYF
TRBV19	TRBJ2-7	TRBD1	-	TGTGCCAGTAGTACCCCAGGGGACAGGGAGAGCCACGAGCAGTACTTC	CASSTPGDRESHEQYF
TRBV20-1	TRBJ2-3	TRBD2	-	TGCAGTCGCGGACTAGTGGGACCCCGGAGGGTGCAGTATTTT	CSRGLVGPRRVQYF
TRBV30	TRBJ2-7	TRBD2	-	TGTGCCTGGAGCCCTAGCGGGAGTTTTTTCTACGAGCAGTACTTC	CAWSPSGSFFYEQYF
TRBV28	TRBJ2-1	TRBD1	many	TGTGCCAGCCAGGACAGGCCAGGGGAGCAGTTCTTC	CASQDRPGEQFF
TRBV5-6	TRBJ1-1	TRBD1	-	TGTGCCAGCAGCTTAGGGGACAGGGGATCGGGGAACACTGAAGCTTTCTTT	CASSLGDRGSGNTEAFF
TRBV7-6	TRBJ2-7	-	many	TGTGCCAGCAGCCCCTATGTGGGAGTTGGCTACGAGCAGTACTTC	CASSPYVGVGYEQYF
TRBV7-2	TRBJ2-5	-	many	TGTGCCAGCAGCTTAAACTATGGAGAAGAGACCCAGTACTTC	CASSLNYGEETQYF
TRBV20-1	TRBJ2-7	-	once	TGCAGTGCTGGTAGCGAGTTCGTATACGAGCAGTACTTC	CSAGSEFVYEQYF
TRBV19	TRBJ2-7	TRBD2	many	TGTGCCAGTAGTACCTTGACTAGCGGGCAGTCTTCCTACGAGCAGTACTTC	CASSTLTSGQSSYEQYF
TRBV24-1	TRBJ1-4	-	-	TGTGCCACCAGTCCCAGGGCTAATGAAAAACTGTTTTTT	CATSPRANEKLFF
TRBV28	TRBJ2-5	-	many	TGTGCCAGCAGTTTATGGGAGGAGGGGAAGCAAGAGACCCAGTACTTC	CASSLWEEGKQETQYF
TRBV6-5	TRBJ2-2	-	once	TGTGCCAGCAGTTACTGCTTCGGGTTTGCCGGGGAGCTGTTTTTT	CASSYCFGFAGELFF
TRBV6-2/TRBV6-3	TRBJ2-7	-	few	TGTGCCAGCAGTAGACAGGAAAGCTCCTACGAGCAGTACTTC	CASSRQESSYEQYF